A selection of T cell receptor beta chains follows, all from one sample in a study of CD8+CD57+ T cells in acquired aplastic anemia. MiXCR, applied by TCRdb to the reads, yields one record per CDR3 protein. This sample has about 110,000 distinct CDR3 sequences, with around 49% found just once. Sequenced: sorted CD4+, CD8+, or CD8+CD57+ T cells (not recorded which) from PBMCs. The receptors derive from a human donor in good health, serving as a control. Each CDR3 is given with its conserved first and last residue. A D gene is named only where the DNA matches it firmly. Rows may omit the clone size; those that give it use once, few, many or a size class.

clone size	V gene	J gene	D gene	CDR3 DNA	CDR3 protein
NA	TRBV5-8	TRBJ1-5	NA	TGTGCCGGCAGCTCCACTTTCGCGGGGGGGCGGCCCCAGCATTTT	CAGSSTFAGGRPQHF
NA	TRBV2	TRBJ1-2	NA	TGTGCCAGCAGTGACGTGACCCCCGCAAGTGGCTACACCTTC	CASSDVTPASGYTF
few	TRBV2	TRBJ2-3	TRBD2	TGTGCCAGCAGGCAGACTAGCGGGGACACAGATACGCAGTATTTT	CASRQTSGDTDTQYF
NA	TRBV19	TRBJ2-7	NA	TGTGCCAGTCCCTCCCAGGAAAGGACCTACGAGCAGTACTTC	CASPSQERTYEQYF
few	TRBV20-1	TRBJ1-1	TRBD1	TGCAGTGTTAGGGACAGATCGAACACTGAAGCTTTCTTT	CSVRDRSNTEAFF
many	TRBV5-4	TRBJ2-3	NA	TGTGCCAGCAGCTTGGTTACAGGGTCTAGCACAGATACGCAGTATTTT	CASSLVTGSSTDTQYF
NA	TRBV11-2	TRBJ2-3	NA	TGTGCCAGCAGCCTCCTGTTCCATACGCAGTATTTT	CASSLLFHTQYF
NA	TRBV24-1	TRBJ1-5	NA	TGTGCCACCAGTGACGGGCATCAGCCCCAGCATTTT	CATSDGHQPQHF
once	TRBV6-1	TRBJ2-6	NA	TGTGCCAGCAGTATTACAGGTGGTGGGGCCAACGTCCTGACTTTC	CASSITGGGANVLTF
NA	TRBV29-1	TRBJ2-2	NA	TGCAGCGTTGATTTGACTAGTGGGGGAACGGCGAACACCGGGGAGCTGTTTTTT	CSVDLTSGGTANTGELFF
NA	TRBV9	TRBJ2-3	TRBD2	TGTGCCAGCAGCCCGGGAGGGGCTAGCACAGATACGCAGTATTTT	CASSPGGASTDTQYF
many	TRBV11-2	TRBJ1-2	NA	TGTGCCAGCAGCTTAGATCTGACTAACTATGGCTACACCTTC	CASSLDLTNYGYTF
many	TRBV3-1	TRBJ2-5	TRBD2	TGTGCCAGCAGCCAACCTAGCGGGGGACAAGAGACCCAGTACTTC	CASSQPSGGQETQYF
NA	TRBV29-1	TRBJ2-6	NA	TGCAGCGTTGCTGGGGGCACTGGGGCCAACGTCCTGACTTTC	CSVAGGTGANVLTF
many	TRBV2	TRBJ1-3	NA	TGTGCCAGCAGTGAAGACAGGGAAGAGACTGGAAACACCATATATTTT	CASSEDREETGNTIYF
many	TRBV30	TRBJ1-1	NA	TGTGCCTGGGGACCGGGGGGCACTGAAGCTTTCTTT	CAWGPGGTEAFF
NA	TRBV10-3	TRBJ2-3	NA	TGTGCCATCAGTACTTCTGGTGGGGGTGGCACAGATACGCAGTATTTT	CAISTSGGGGTDTQYF
NA	TRBV20-1	TRBJ2-5	NA	TGCAGTGCTAAGGGGGACACGGGCAAAGAGACCCAGTACTTC	CSAKGDTGKETQYF
many	TRBV5-5	TRBJ1-6	NA	TGTGCCAGCAGCTTTCAGTTAACGTATAATTCACCCCTCCACTTT	CASSFQLTYNSPLHF
many	TRBV6-2/TRBV6-3	TRBJ2-7	NA	TGTGCCAGCACCTCTCCTTCCTACGAGCAGTACTTC	CASTSPSYEQYF
once	TRBV7-2	TRBJ1-6	NA	TGTGCCAGCAGCTTATCAGGGGTGCCACCCCTCCACTTT	CASSLSGVPPLHF
few	TRBV9	TRBJ1-2	NA	TGTGCCCGCAGCGTAACGGGGATGGCTAACTATGGCTACACCTTC	CARSVTGMANYGYTF
NA	TRBV15	TRBJ2-2	NA	TGTGCCACCAGCAGAGATCGGAGGGAAGCCGGGGAGCTGTTTTTT	CATSRDRREAGELFF
NA	TRBV2	TRBJ1-1	NA	TGTGCCAGCAGTGGCCCAGAAAACACTGAAGCTTTCTTT	CASSGPENTEAFF
many	TRBV19	TRBJ1-1	TRBD1	TGTGCCAGTAGTATACCGGACAGGATGAACACTGAAGCTTTCTTT	CASSIPDRMNTEAFF
NA	TRBV29-1	TRBJ2-5	NA	TGCAGCGGAGCTGAGGGGGAGACCCAGTACTTC	CSGAEGETQYF
few	TRBV2	TRBJ2-3	TRBD2	TGTGCCAGCAGTGTTAGCGGGCCCAGCACAGATACGCAGTATTTT	CASSVSGPSTDTQYF
NA	TRBV25-1	TRBJ1-1	NA	TGTGCCAGCAGGACCAGGGGCAGGGCTTATGAAGCTTTCTTT	CASRTRGRAYEAFF
many	TRBV4-3	TRBJ1-1	TRBD1	TGCGCCAGCAGCCCAGGACAGGGCAACACTGAAGCTTTCTTT	CASSPGQGNTEAFF
NA	TRBV7-9	TRBJ1-5	NA	TGTGCCAGCAGCTTAGACGGGACCGCCGGACAGCCCCAGCATTTT	CASSLDGTAGQPQHF
few	TRBV15	TRBJ2-1	NA	TGTGCCACCAGCAGAGATGAACTTAGCATTACTAGCCACCCCTACAATGAGCAGTTCTTC	CATSRDELSITSHPYNEQFF
NA	TRBV10-1	TRBJ1-6	NA	TGCGCCAGCAGATCCAGGGTTAATTCACCCCTCCACTTT	CASRSRVNSPLHF
NA	TRBV15	TRBJ2-3	NA	TGTGCCACCAGCAGAGACTATACGCAGTATTTT	CATSRDYTQYF
many	TRBV7-8	TRBJ2-5	NA	TGTGCCAGCAGCTTAACAGGGTTAAACGAGACCCAGTACTTC	CASSLTGLNETQYF
many	TRBV5-4	TRBJ2-7	NA	TGTGCCAGCAGCTTGTCAACGTCAGGCTACGAGCAGTACTTC	CASSLSTSGYEQYF
NA	TRBV5-1	TRBJ1-2	NA	TGCGCCAGCAGCCATAGACAGGCAGCGCCTAAAGCTAACTATGGCTACACCTTC	CASSHRQAAPKANYGYTF
many	TRBV7-2	TRBJ2-7	NA	TGTGCCAGCAGCTTAGTGGCCCCCGAGCAGTACTTC	CASSLVAPEQYF
NA	TRBV29-1	TRBJ1-1	NA	TGCAGCGACGGGACAGAAGCTTTCTTT	CSDGTEAFF
few	TRBV10-3	TRBJ2-3	TRBD2	TGTGCCATCAGGGCGCTAGCGGGGGGATACGGAACGCAGTATTTT	CAIRALAGGYGTQYF
NA	TRBV5-1	TRBJ1-5	NA	TGCGCCAGCAGCTTGTCAGGTAATGGCGATCAGCCCCAGCATTTT	CASSLSGNGDQPQHF
many	TRBV4-3	TRBJ2-7	NA	TGCGCCAGCAGCCAAGTTCGCGGGGCCGACAACGAGCAGTACTTC	CASSQVRGADNEQYF
NA	TRBV20-1	TRBJ2-7	NA	TGCAGTGCTGGAGGGAGGGGGACAGCCTACGAGCAGTACTTC	CSAGGRGTAYEQYF
NA	TRBV11-1	TRBJ2-1	TRBD2	TGTGCCAGCAGCTTAGGACTAGCGGGGAGCCTTAGCTCCTACAATGAGCAGTTCTTC	CASSLGLAGSLSSYNEQFF
many	TRBV12-3/TRBV12-4	TRBJ2-7	NA	TGTGCCAGCAGTGGCGGGGTTACCTACGAGCAGTACTTC	CASSGGVTYEQYF
many	TRBV4-3	TRBJ1-1	NA	TGCGCCAGCAGCCAAGCCCAGGACACTGAAGCTTTCTTT	CASSQAQDTEAFF
many	TRBV20-1	TRBJ2-2	TRBD2	TGCAGTGCTGAGAACGGGGGGGTGAACACCGGGGAGCTGTTTTTT	CSAENGGVNTGELFF
NA	TRBV24-1	TRBJ2-1	NA	TGTGCCACCAGTGGGGGGACCGTCTCCCGACAGTTCTTC	CATSGGTVSRQFF
many	TRBV6-5	TRBJ2-3	NA	TGTGCCAGCAGTTCCAACTCCGCAGCCACAGATACGCAGTATTTT	CASSSNSAATDTQYF
many	TRBV6-1	TRBJ1-5	TRBD1	TGTGCCAGCAGTACGGGACAGATTAGCAATCAGCCCCAGCATTTT	CASSTGQISNQPQHF
many	TRBV11-3	TRBJ1-2	NA	TGTGCCAGCAGCCCCAAGAAGGGCTACACCTTC	CASSPKKGYTF
many	TRBV19	TRBJ1-1	NA	TGCCCCGAGTGCCAGTCCGGCTTCGGGCAGACAAACACTGAAGCTTTCTTT	CPECQSGFGQTNTEAFF